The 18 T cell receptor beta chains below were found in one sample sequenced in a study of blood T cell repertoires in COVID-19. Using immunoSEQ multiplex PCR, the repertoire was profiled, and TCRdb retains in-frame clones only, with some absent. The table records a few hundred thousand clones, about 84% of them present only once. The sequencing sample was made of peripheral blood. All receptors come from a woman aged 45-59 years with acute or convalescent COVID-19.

CDR3 coding DNA: TGTGCCAGCAGCTTAGATTCCGGGGAGACCCAGTACTTC. Amino acid sequence: CASSLDSGETQYF. This chain links TRBV11-2 with TRBJ2-5; D gene uncertain. The V gene's germline CDR1 is SGHAT and CDR2 FQNNGV. The CDR3 extends over 13 amino acids. V was shortened by 0 bases and J by 5 bases, with 7 bases between the two germline ends. The full variable domain, completed using reference TRBV11-2 and TRBJ2-5, is EAGVAQSPRYKIIEKRQSVAFWCNPISGHATLYWYQQILGQGPKLLIQFQNNGVVDDSQLPKDRFSAERLKGVDSTLKIQPAKLEDSAVYLCASSLDSGETQYFGPGTRLLVL.

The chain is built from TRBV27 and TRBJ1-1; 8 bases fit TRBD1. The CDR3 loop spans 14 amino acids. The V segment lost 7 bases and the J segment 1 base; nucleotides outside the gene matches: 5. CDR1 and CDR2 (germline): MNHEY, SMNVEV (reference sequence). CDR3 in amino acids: CASTRTGTNTEAFF. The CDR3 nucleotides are TGTGCCAGCACTCGGACAGGGACGAACACTGAAGCTTTCTTT.

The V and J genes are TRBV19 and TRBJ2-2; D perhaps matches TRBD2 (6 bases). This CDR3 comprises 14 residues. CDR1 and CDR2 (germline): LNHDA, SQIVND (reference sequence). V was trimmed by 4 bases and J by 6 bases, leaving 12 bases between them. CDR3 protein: CASSTSLAAGELFF. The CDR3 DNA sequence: TGTGCCAGTAGTACTTCGTTAGCGGCCGGGGAGCTGTTTTTT. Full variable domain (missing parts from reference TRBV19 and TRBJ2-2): DGGITQSPKYLFRKEGQNVTLSCEQNLNHDAMYWYRQDPGQGLRLIYYSQIVNDFQKGDIAEGYSVSREKKESFPLTVTSAQKNPTAFYLCASSTSLAAGELFFGEGSRLTVL.

Here the CDR3 reads CASSPTMNTEAFF. The DNA of the CDR3 is TGTGCCAGTAGTCCGACAATGAACACTGAAGCTTTCTTT. The genes are TRBV19 and TRBJ1-1; D is ambiguous. The V and J ends lost 5 bases and 0 bases respectively, with 7 bases between them. The length of the CDR3 is 13 residues. Germline V gene data show CDR1 as LNHDA and CDR2 as SQIVND (reference sequence). The whole variable domain, filled in from reference TRBV19 and TRBJ1-1, reads DGGITQSPKYLFRKEGQNVTLSCEQNLNHDAMYWYRQDPGQGLRLIYYSQIVNDFQKGDIAEGYSVSREKKESFPLTVTSAQKNPTAFYLCASSPTMNTEAFFGQGTRLTVV.

CDR3 residues: CATSSGLAQYF. The CDR3 DNA follows: TGTGCCACCAGCAGCGGACTAGCGCAGTACTTC. The chain uses TRBV15 and TRBJ2-7; 8 bases match TRBD2. Per the germline V gene, CDR1 is LNHNV and CDR2 is YYDKDF (reference sequence). There are 11 residues in the CDR3. V lost 3 bases, J lost 9 bases, and 1 base stayed unmatched.

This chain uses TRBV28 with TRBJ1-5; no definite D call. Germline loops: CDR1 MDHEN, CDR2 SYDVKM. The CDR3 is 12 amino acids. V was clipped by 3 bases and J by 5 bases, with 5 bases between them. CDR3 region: CASSFGHQPQHF. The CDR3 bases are TGTGCCAGCAGTTTTGGGCATCAGCCCCAGCATTTT.

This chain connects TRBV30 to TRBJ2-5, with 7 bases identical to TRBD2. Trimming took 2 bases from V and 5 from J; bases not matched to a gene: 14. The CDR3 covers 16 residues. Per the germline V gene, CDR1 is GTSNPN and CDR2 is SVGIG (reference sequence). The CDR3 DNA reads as TGTGCCTGGAGTTCCACCCCGGGACTACAGCGGGAGACCCAGTACTTC. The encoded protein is CAWSSTPGLQRETQYF.

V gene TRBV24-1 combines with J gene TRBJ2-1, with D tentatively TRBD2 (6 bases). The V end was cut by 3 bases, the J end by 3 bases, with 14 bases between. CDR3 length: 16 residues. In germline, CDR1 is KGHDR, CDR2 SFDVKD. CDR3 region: CATSDVGGWGYNEQFF. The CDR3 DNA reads TGTGCCACCAGTGATGTCGGGGGTTGGGGCTACAATGAGCAGTTCTTC.

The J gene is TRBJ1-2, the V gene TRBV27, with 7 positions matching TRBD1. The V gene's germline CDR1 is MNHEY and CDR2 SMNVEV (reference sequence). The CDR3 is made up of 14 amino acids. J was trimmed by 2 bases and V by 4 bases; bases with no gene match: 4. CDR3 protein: CASSSRQGNYGYTF. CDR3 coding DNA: TGTGCCAGCAGTTCCCGACAGGGAAACTATGGCTACACCTTC.

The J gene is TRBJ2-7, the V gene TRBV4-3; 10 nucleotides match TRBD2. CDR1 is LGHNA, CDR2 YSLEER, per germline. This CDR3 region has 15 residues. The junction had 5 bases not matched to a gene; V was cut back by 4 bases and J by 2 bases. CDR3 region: CASSPGLAATYEQYF. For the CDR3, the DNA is TGCGCCAGCAGCCCCGGACTAGCGGCTACCTACGAGCAGTACTTC.

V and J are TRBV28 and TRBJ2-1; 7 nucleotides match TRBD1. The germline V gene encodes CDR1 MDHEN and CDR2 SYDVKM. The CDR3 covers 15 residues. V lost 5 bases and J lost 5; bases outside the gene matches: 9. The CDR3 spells CASSGPGQNHNEQFF. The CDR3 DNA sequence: TGTGCCAGCAGTGGCCCGGGACAGAACCACAATGAGCAGTTCTTC.

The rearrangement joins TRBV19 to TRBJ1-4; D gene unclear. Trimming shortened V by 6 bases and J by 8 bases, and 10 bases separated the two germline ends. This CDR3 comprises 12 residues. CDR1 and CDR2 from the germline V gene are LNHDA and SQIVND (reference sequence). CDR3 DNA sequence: TGTGCCAGTAGGGACGGACTGGAAAAACTGTTTTTT. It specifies CASRDGLEKLFF.

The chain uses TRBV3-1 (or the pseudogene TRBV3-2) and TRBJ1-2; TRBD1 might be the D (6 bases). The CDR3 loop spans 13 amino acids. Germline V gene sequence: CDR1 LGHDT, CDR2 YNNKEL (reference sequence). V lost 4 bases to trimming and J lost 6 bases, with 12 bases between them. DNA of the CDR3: TGTGCCAGCAGCCGGAAGAACAGGGATGGCTACACCTTC. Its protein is CASSRKNRDGYTF.

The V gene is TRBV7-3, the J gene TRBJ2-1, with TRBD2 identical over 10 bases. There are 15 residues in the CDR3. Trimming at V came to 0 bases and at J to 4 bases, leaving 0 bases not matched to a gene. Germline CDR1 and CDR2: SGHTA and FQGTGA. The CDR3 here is CASSLTLAGYNEQFF. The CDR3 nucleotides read TGTGCCAGCAGCTTAACACTAGCGGGGTACAATGAGCAGTTCTTC.

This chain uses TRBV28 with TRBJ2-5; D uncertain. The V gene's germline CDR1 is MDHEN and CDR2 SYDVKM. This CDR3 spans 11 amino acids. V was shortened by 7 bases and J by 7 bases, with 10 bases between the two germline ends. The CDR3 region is CASTQAGTQYF. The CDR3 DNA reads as TGTGCCAGCACCCAGGCTGGGACCCAGTACTTC.

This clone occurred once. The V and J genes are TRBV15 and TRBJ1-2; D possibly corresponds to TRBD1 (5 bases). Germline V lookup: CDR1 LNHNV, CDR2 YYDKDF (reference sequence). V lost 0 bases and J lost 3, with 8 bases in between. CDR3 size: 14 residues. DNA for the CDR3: TGTGCCACCAGCAGAGATGTGACAGACTATGGCTACACCTTC. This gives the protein CATSRDVTDYGYTF.

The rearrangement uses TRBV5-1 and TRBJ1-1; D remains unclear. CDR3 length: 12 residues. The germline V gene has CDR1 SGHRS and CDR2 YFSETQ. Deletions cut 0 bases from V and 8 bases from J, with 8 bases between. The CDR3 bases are TGCGCCAGCAGCTTGGTCGGGAGCGAAGCTTTCTTT. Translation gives CASSLVGSEAFF.

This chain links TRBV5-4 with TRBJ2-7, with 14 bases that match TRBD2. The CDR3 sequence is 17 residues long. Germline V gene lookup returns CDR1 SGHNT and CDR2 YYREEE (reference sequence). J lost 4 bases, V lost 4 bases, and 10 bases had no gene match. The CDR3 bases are TGTGCCAGCAGCCAGGACCTGGGGACTAGCGGGAGTTACGAGCAGTACTTC. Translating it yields CASSQDLGTSGSYEQYF.